Following are 7 T cell receptor beta chains from one sample sequenced in a study of blood T cell repertoires in COVID-19. Using immunoSEQ multiplex PCR, the repertoire was profiled, and TCRdb retains in-frame clones only, with some absent. The data show about 140,000 clones, about 86% seen once. The sequenced material came from peripheral blood. The receptors stem from a woman aged 60 to 75 with acute or convalescent COVID-19.

The gene calls are TRBV29-1 and TRBJ2-1, with D possibly being TRBD2 (5 bases). Germline-derived CDR1 and CDR2 are SQVTM and ANQGSEA. With 0 bases removed from V and 8 bases from J, the gap between germline ends came to 17 bases. The CDR3 consists of 15 residues. In DNA form, the CDR3 reads TGCAGCGTTGAAGAGGTGGGAACGGGGTGGGATGAGCAGTTCTTC. Amino acids: CSVEEVGTGWDEQFF.

J is TRBJ1-6 and V is TRBV28; D is possibly TRBD1 (5 bases). Germline CDR1 MDHEN, CDR2 SYDVKM. The CDR3 runs to 14 residues. The V end lost 5 bases, the J end lost 6 bases, and 11 bases lay between the germline ends. CDR3 bases: TGTGCCAGCAGTCAAGGGGTGTCTAATTCACCCCTCCACTTT. It encodes CASSQGVSNSPLHF.

This chain joins TRBV27 and TRBJ2-3, with 8 bases aligning to TRBD2. The CDR3 is made up of 16 amino acids. Unmatched junction bases numbered 6, after V lost 4 bases and J lost 0 bases. Germline loops: CDR1 MNHEY, CDR2 SMNVEV (reference sequence). The chain's CDR3 is CASSSRGGASTDTQYF. The CDR3 region has the DNA TGTGCCAGCAGTTCTCGGGGGGGGGCTAGCACAGATACGCAGTATTTT.

The V and J genes are TRBV25-1 and TRBJ2-3, with TRBD2 matching over 10 bases. Germline assignment: CDR1 MGHDK and CDR2 SYGVNS. V shed 6 bases, J shed 4 bases, and the junction held 4 bases outside the gene matches. The CDR3 has 14 amino acids. The CDR3 sequence is CASRSGGAPDTQYF. The CDR3 nucleotides are TGTGCCAGCAGAAGCGGGGGGGCGCCAGATACGCAGTATTTT.

This clone has a handful of counts. The V and J genes are TRBV18 and TRBJ2-7; the D is unclear. CDR3 length: 12 residues. Germline loops: CDR1 KGHSH, CDR2 LQKENI. Trimming stripped 3 bases from V and 0 bases from J, with 3 bases between. This CDR3 reads CASSPSSYEQYF. DNA for the CDR3: TGTGCCAGCTCACCGAGCTCCTACGAGCAGTACTTC.

This clone was counted between two and nine times. The junction does not match germline at one end; this may be a read error. The CDR3: CASSGRGTRSNYGYTF. The CDR3 coding sequence is TGTGCTAGCAGCGGGCGGGGAACCAGATCTAACTATGGCTACACCTTC. The chain recombines TRBV7-7 with TRBJ1-2; D remains ambiguous. Per the germline V gene, CDR1 is SSHAT and CDR2 is FNYEAQ (reference sequence). This CDR3 is built from 16 residues.

This clone was seen only a few times. The V and J genes are TRBV24-1 and TRBJ2-5; D may be TRBD1 (6 bases). V lost 5 bases to trimming and J lost 4 bases, with 16 bases between them. Germline CDR1 reads KGHDR; CDR2 reads SFDVKD. The CDR3 has 15 amino acids. CDR3 in DNA: TGTGCCACCAGTGGCCCACAGGGTAGGGGAGAGACCCAGTACTTC. Protein sequence: CATSGPQGRGETQYF.